These 14 T cell receptor beta chains share one sample of origin, sequenced in a study of T cells in localized non-small cell lung cancer. Clones were read by immunoSEQ multiplex PCR, and TCRdb kept only the in-frame ones, dropping some. The sample comprises 2,000 to 2,500 clones, 25% to 30% of which are singletons, and 15% to 18% rests with the top ten. The sequences come from normal lung tissue next to the tumor, collected before any cancer treatment. All receptors come from a woman aged 35-75 years with stage I lung adenocarcinoma.

This clone is labeled as medium-sized. The CDR3 coding sequence is TGTGCCAGCCGGGCAGGGACGGGGTCACCCCTCCACTTT. Translating it yields CASRAGTGSPLHF. This chain links TRBV6-8 with TRBJ1-6; a weak D match, TRBD1 (5 bases). The CDR3 length is 13 residues. The germline CDR1 and CDR2 sequences are MNHGY and SAAAGT. V was clipped by 8 bases and J by 10 bases, with 15 bases between them.

A few counts support this clone. This sequence joins TRBV14 and TRBJ2-3, with D possibly being TRBD1 or TRBD2 (6 bases each). The length of the CDR3 is 15 residues. CDR1 is SGHDN and CDR2 is FVKESK in the germline V gene. Trimming left V 1 base short and J 3 bases short, with 11 bases between. CDR3 region: CASSQVGGLTDTQYF. The CDR3 region has the DNA TGTGCCAGCAGCCAAGTGGGGGGCTTGACAGATACGCAGTATTTT.

This clone is large (0.1 to 1%). Other DNA sequences in the same sample also yield this CDR3. The V and J genes are TRBV6-8 and TRBJ2-7; 9 bases agree with TRBD1. The germline CDR1 and CDR2 sequences are MNHGY and SAAAGT. The CDR3 runs 14 residues. The trim removed 8 bases at V and 4 bases at J, leaving 9 bases unmatched. The CDR3 sequence is CASGPGTGIYEQYF. The CDR3 DNA reads TGTGCCAGCGGACCCGGGACAGGGATTTACGAGCAGTACTTC.

This clone occurred a few times. The rearrangement uses TRBV28 and TRBJ1-1; tentatively, D is TRBD1 (5 bases). This CDR3 region has 16 residues. V was shortened by 4 bases and J by 0 bases, with 15 bases between the two germline ends. CDR1 MDHEN and CDR2 SYDVKM come from the germline V gene. The CDR3 DNA follows: TGTGCCAGCAGTTCCGACCTGACAGTAATGAACACTGAAGCTTTCTTT. Its protein product is CASSSDLTVMNTEAFF. Full variable domain (remainder filled in from reference TRBV28 and TRBJ1-1): DVKVTQSSRYLVKRTGEKVFLECVQDMDHENMFWYRQDPGLGLRLIYFSYDVKMKEKGDIPEGYSVSREKKERFSLILESASTNQTSMYLCASSSDLTVMNTEAFFGQGTRLTVV.

In its sample, this clone was seen a few times. The V and J genes are TRBV4-1 and TRBJ1-5; D gene unclear. The CDR3 is 15 amino acids. CDR1 MGHRA and CDR2 YSYEKL come from the germline V gene. V was clipped by 3 bases and J by 2 bases, with 11 bases between them. CDR3 loop: CASSHSAVGNQPQHF. The CDR3 region has the DNA TGCGCCAGCAGCCACTCGGCCGTTGGCAATCAGCCCCAGCATTTT.

This clone was seen once. The chain carries TRBV15 and TRBJ2-3; TRBD1 is a possible D gene (6 bases). V was pared by 0 bases and J by 3 bases, with 13 bases between. The CDR3 is made up of 16 amino acids. The germline V gene encodes CDR1 LNHNV and CDR2 YYDKDF (reference sequence). CDR3 nucleotides: TGTGCCACCAGCAGAGATTTAGAGGGGGTAACAGATACGCAGTATTTT. Its translation: CATSRDLEGVTDTQYF.

This clone is classed as large. The CDR3 loop is CASSLDSDRQLYADTQYF. The CDR3 DNA follows: TGTGCCAGCAGCTTAGATTCCGATCGACAGTTATACGCAGATACGCAGTATTTT. V gene TRBV11-3 combines with J gene TRBJ2-3, with D tentatively TRBD1 (5 bases). Trimming cost V 0 bases and J 4 bases, with 20 bases left between them. This CDR3 is built from 18 residues. Per the germline V gene, CDR1 is SGHNT and CDR2 is YENEEA.

This clone is labeled medium-sized. The J gene is TRBJ1-1, the V gene TRBV7-2; TRBD1 aligns across 7 bases. Germline V gene lookup returns CDR1 SGHTA and CDR2 FQGNSA. After removal of 4 bases from V and 4 bases from J, the junction contained 3 bases not matched to a gene. This CDR3 has 13 amino acids. The DNA of the CDR3 is TGTGCCAGCAGCTACAGGGGCGGCACTGAAGCTTTCTTT. Its translation: CASSYRGGTEAFF.

This clone qualifies as medium-sized. The rearrangement joins TRBV6-8 to TRBJ1-4; unclear D gene. Looked up from germline, CDR1 is MNHGY and CDR2 is SAAAGT. V was pared by 10 bases and J by 5 bases, with 17 bases between. CDR3 length equals 14 residues. The CDR3 loop reads CATQESGLNEKLFF. DNA of the CDR3: TGTGCCACTCAGGAGTCCGGATTAAATGAAAAACTGTTTTTT.

The table lists this clone with a few counts. The chain combines TRBV19 with TRBJ2-3; possibly TRBD1 or TRBD2 for D (6 bases each). The CDR3 extends over 13 amino acids. Germline CDR1 LNHDA, CDR2 SQIVND (reference sequence). Between the trimmed V and J ends, which lost 7 bases and 3 bases, there was a span of 11 bases. The CDR3 coding sequence is TGTGCCAGTAATACAGGGAGGACAGATACGCAGTATTTT. Protein sequence: CASNTGRTDTQYF.

This clone was seen more than once but under ten times. This chain links TRBV11-3 with TRBJ1-4; TRBD1 matches at 7 bases. Germline trimming cut 5 bases from V and 8 bases from J; bases unmatched to any gene: 17. The CDR3 extends over 17 amino acids. Germline V CDR1 and CDR2: SGHNT, YENEEA. The CDR3 protein is CASSLIRGQGIREKLFF. The CDR3 DNA reads as TGTGCCAGCAGCCTCATTAGGGGGCAGGGGATAAGAGAAAAACTGTTTTTT.

This clone has just one count. The genes are TRBV18 and TRBJ1-3; tentative D call: TRBD1 (6 bases). Between the trimmed V and J ends, which lost 1 base and 5 bases, there was a span of 21 bases. In germline, CDR1 is KGHSH, CDR2 LQKENI. This CDR3 has 18 amino acids. The CDR3: CASSPLPGDQAIRNTIYF. CDR3 nucleotides: TGTGCCAGCTCACCACTCCCAGGGGACCAGGCGATCAGAAACACCATATATTTT.

This clone showed up just a few times. The gene calls are TRBV10-3 and TRBJ2-3; no reliable D call. Germline V gene sequence: CDR1 ENHRY, CDR2 SYGVKD. The CDR3 spans 14 residues. Trimming pared 1 base from V and 0 bases from J, leaving 5 bases between. The CDR3 spells CAISEFQSTDTQYF. Written as DNA, the CDR3 is TGTGCCATCAGTGAGTTTCAGAGCACAGATACGCAGTATTTT.

The J gene is TRBJ2-3, the V gene TRBV19; 14 bases map to TRBD2. The junction had 6 bases not matched to a gene; V was cut back by 6 bases and J by 1 base. CDR3 length: 17 amino acids. Germline loops: CDR1 LNHDA, CDR2 SQIVND (reference sequence). The CDR3 protein is CASSTSGLAGGTDTQYF. Here the CDR3 DNA reads TGTGCCAGTAGCACATCGGGACTAGCGGGGGGCACAGATACGCAGTATTTT.